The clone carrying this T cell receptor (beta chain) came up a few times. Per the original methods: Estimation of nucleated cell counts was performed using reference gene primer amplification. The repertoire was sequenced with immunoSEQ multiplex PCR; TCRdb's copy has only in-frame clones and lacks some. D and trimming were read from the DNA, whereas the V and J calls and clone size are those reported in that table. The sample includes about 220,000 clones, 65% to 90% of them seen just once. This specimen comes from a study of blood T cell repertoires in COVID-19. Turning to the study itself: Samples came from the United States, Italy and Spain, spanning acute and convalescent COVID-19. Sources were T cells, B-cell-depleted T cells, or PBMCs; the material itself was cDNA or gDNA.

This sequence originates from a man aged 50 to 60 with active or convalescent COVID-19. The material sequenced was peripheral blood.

The CDR3 sequence: CASSQGGSGGANTGELFF. The CDR3 nucleotides are TGTGCCAGCAGCCAAGGTGGGAGCGGGGGGGCGAACACCGGGGAGCTGTTTTTT. The chain couples TRBV4-2 to TRBJ2-2; 10 nucleotides agree with TRBD2. Germline loops: CDR1 LGHNA, CDR2 YNFKEQ. Unmatched junction bases numbered 5, after V lost 1 base and J lost 0 bases. This CDR3 region has 18 residues.